The 18 T cell receptor beta chains given below trace back to one sample, sequenced in a study of T cells expressing NK-cell markers. After re-calling the 5' RACE reads, TCRdb lists one entry per CDR3 protein, DNA absent. This sample's table has 500,000 to 700,000 distinct CDR3 sequences. Sequenced sample: blood T cells: a sorted CD56 or NKG2C T cell subset, CD4+ or CD8+ T cells, or bulk PBMC T cells (not recorded which). The receptors originated from a man younger than 35 in good health.

The chain links TRBV2 to TRBJ1-6; TCRdb's D gene call, TRBD1, goes unchecked for lack of DNA. The CDR3 is 12 amino acids. Germline loops: CDR1 SNHLY, CDR2 FYNNEI. CDR3 amino acids: CASRRDSSPLHF.

The V gene is TRBV12-5, the J gene TRBJ1-5. Germline CDR1 LGHNT, CDR2 FRNRAP. The CDR3 runs to 22 residues. CDR3 sequence reads: CASGLVNAVGGPYKLSNQPQHF.

V and J are TRBV20-1 and TRBJ1-1. The germline gives CDR1 DFQATT, CDR2 SNEGSKA (reference sequence). The CDR3 has 15 residues. The CDR3 loop is CSASRPGDMNTEAFF.

The rearrangement uses TRBV14 and TRBJ2-1. Germline CDR1 is SGHDN and CDR2 is FVKESK. The CDR3 totals 14 residues. CDR3 residues: CASSRQISFNEQFF. Full variable domain (outside the CDR3, taken from reference TRBV14 and TRBJ2-1): EAGVTQFPSHSVIEKGQTVTLRCDPISGHDNLYWYRRVMGKEIKFLLHFVKESKQDESGMPNNRFLAERTGGTYSTLKVQPAELEDSGVYFCASSRQISFNEQFFGPGTRLTVL.

The chain couples TRBV5-5 to TRBJ2-1; TCRdb picks TRBD2, but there is no DNA to check that call. CDR3 length: 13 residues. Germline-derived CDR1 and CDR2 are SGHKS and YYEKEE (reference sequence). The CDR3 loop is CASSLGLAGGKFF.

J is TRBJ2-1 and V is TRBV4-1; there is no DNA to check the TCRdb D call of TRBD2. Germline V gives CDR1 MGHRA, CDR2 YSYEKL. The CDR3 is made up of 13 amino acids. CDR3 protein: CASSQVGSYEQFF.

The CDR3 region is CASSLRASGSLEYF. This sequence joins TRBV7-9 and TRBJ2-3; TCRdb picks TRBD2, but there is no DNA to check that call. There are 14 residues in the CDR3. The germline V gene encodes CDR1 SEHNR and CDR2 FQNEAQ (reference sequence). The whole variable domain, filled in from reference TRBV7-9 and TRBJ2-3, reads DTGVSQNPRHKITKRGQNVTFRCDPISEHNRLYWYRQTLGQGPEFLTYFQNEAQLEKSRLLSDRFSAERPKGSFSTLEIQRTEQGDSAMYLCASSLRASGSLEYFGPGTRLTVL.

This sequence joins TRBV20-1 and TRBJ1-6; TCRdb returns TRBD1, unconfirmable since there is no DNA. The CDR3 is 16 amino acids. In germline, CDR1 is DFQATT, CDR2 SNEGSKA (reference sequence). CDR3 sequence reads: CSARDLQGFSGSPLHF.

The chain employs TRBV29-1 and TRBJ1-2; lacking DNA, the TRBD1 call made by TCRdb goes unchecked. The CDR3 is 13 amino acids. Germline V gene sequence: CDR1 SQVTM, CDR2 ANQGSEA. CDR3 residues: CSVVRGTAYGYTF.

The chain combines TRBV13 with TRBJ2-3; TCRdb lists TRBD2, though no DNA is available to test this call. The CDR3 totals 15 residues. Germline lookup yields CDR1 PRHDT and CDR2 FYEKMQ (reference sequence). This CDR3 reads CASSPGLASSDTQYF.

The rearrangement joins TRBV6-5 to TRBJ2-4. CDR3 length equals 11 residues. From germline, CDR1 is MNHEY and CDR2 SVGAGI. This chain's CDR3 is CASSQGNIQYF.

The CDR3 loop is CASSEVGTALGETQYF. J is TRBJ2-5 and V is TRBV6-1; no DNA is available, so the TRBD1 call from TCRdb remains unchecked. From germline, CDR1 is MNHNS and CDR2 SASEGT. The CDR3 contains 16 residues.

The V call is TRBV15, the J call TRBJ1-5; TCRdb indicates TRBD1, and absent DNA this call remains unverified. Per the germline V gene, CDR1 is LNHNV and CDR2 is YYDKDF (reference sequence). The CDR3 has 15 amino acids. CDR3 loop: CATRGGTGRNQPQHF.

This chain links TRBV9 with TRBJ2-2. The CDR3 is 14 residues long. The germline V gene encodes CDR1 SGDLS and CDR2 YYNGEE. Here the CDR3 reads CASSVNTGTGELFF. The variable domain in full, with the rest retrieved from reference TRBV9 and TRBJ2-2, is DSGVTQTPKHLITATGQRVTLRCSPRSGDLSVYWYQQSLDQGLQFLIQYYNGEERAKGNILERFSAQQFPDLHSELNLSSLELGDSALYFCASSVNTGTGELFFGEGSRLTVL.

The V call is TRBV12-3 or TRBV12-4, the J call TRBJ2-7. The CDR3 sequence is 12 residues long. CDR3 in amino acids: CASSLTHYEQYF.

This rearrangement joins TRBV27 to TRBJ1-1; TCRdb gives TRBD1 as the D gene, but with no DNA this cannot be confirmed. The CDR3 runs 16 residues. In germline, CDR1 is MNHEY, CDR2 SMNVEV (reference sequence). CDR3 protein: CASSSRQGAMNTEAFF.

This sequence joins TRBV7-8 and TRBJ2-2; the TCRdb D gene call, TRBD2, has no DNA to confirm it. CDR3 length: 14 amino acids. From germline, CDR1 is SGHVS and CDR2 FQNEAQ. The CDR3 is CASSSEEMRGELFF.

This chain connects TRBV6-6 to TRBJ2-1; TCRdb names TRBD2, which stays unverified in the absence of DNA. From germline, CDR1 is MNHNY and CDR2 SVGAGI (reference sequence). CDR3 size: 13 residues. This chain's CDR3 is CASSPGLAGKQFF.